This T cell receptor beta chain was identified in a study of shared clonotypes between healthy human individuals. The junction had 3 bases not matched to a gene; V was cut back by 4 bases and J by 4 bases. CDR1 MDHEN and CDR2 SYDVKM come from the germline V gene. The CDR3 is 13 amino acids. Using immunoSEQ multiplex PCR, the repertoire was profiled, and TCRdb retains in-frame clones only, with some absent. Here the sample spans roughly 1 million clones, approximately 72% being singletons. This TCR came from a man aged 18 to 35 in good health. The specimen was memory CD4+ T cells sorted from blood. Stated subset: CD45RA-negative fraction. V and J are TRBV28 and TRBJ1-2, with 7 nucleotides matching TRBD1. The CDR3 DNA follows: TGTGCCAGCAGTTCGACAGGGCCCTATGGCTACACCTTC. It translates to CASSSTGPYGYTF.